This T cell receptor beta chain was sequenced for a study of spatial heterogeneity in lung cancer. The time point denotes: blood at routine non-recurrence follow-up after resection. Unsorted whole RNA samples from tumor, nontumor lung or frozen PBMC were sequenced. This clonotype was found many times. TCRdb analysed the 5' RACE reads with MiXCR anew, one entry per CDR3 protein. The table lists about 120,000 distinct CDR3 sequences, less than 15% of them singletons, with roughly 15% in the top ten. Trimming at V came to 7 bases and at J to 4 bases, leaving 9 bases not matched to a gene. CDR3 length equals 14 residues. Germline assignment: CDR1 SQVTM and CDR2 ANQGSEA.

The chain employs TRBV29-1 and TRBJ1-1; 10 bases are a match to TRBD1. This sample comprised PBMCs, obtained at follow-up. This clonotype was sampled from a male donor with early-stage non-small cell lung cancer. The CDR3: CSASSGTGATEAFF. DNA for the CDR3: TGCAGCGCCAGCTCAGGGACAGGGGCCACTGAAGCTTTCTTT.